The present T cell receptor (beta chain) was sequenced within a study of T cells in Graves' hyperthyroidism and ophthalmopathy. Overall study context: Once the initial diagnosis was made, peripheral blood was obtained before any treatment.

Amplified regions were TCR beta CDR3 sequences from RNA transcripts. HTBI primers were used for first-round RT-PCR of the TCR CDR3. TCRdb recomputed calls from the multiplex PCR reads with MiXCR, one row per CDR3 protein. Of some 270,000 distinct CDR3 sequences in the sample, roughly an eighth are singletons; the top ten hold roughly 8.2%. This clonotype was seen at least ten times. The antigen remains unidentified. Study conclusions and caveats: Blood also showed most of the thyroid clonotypes that were expanded above 0.001.

A lack of ophthalmopathy progression within 18 months defined stable Graves' hyperthyroidism. Hyperthyroidism had been newly diagnosed in patients aged 18 to 65, and its duration was under 2 months. With 1 base removed from V and 0 bases from J, the gap between germline ends came to 6 bases. CDR1 and CDR2 from the germline V gene are SEHNR and FQNEAQ (reference sequence). The length of the CDR3 is 14 residues. This clonotype was sampled from a woman aged 40 to 50 with Graves' hyperthyroidism. The chain combines TRBV7-9 with TRBJ1-1, with D unresolved. The sequenced sample was blood. This CDR3 is CASSLELMNTEAFF. The DNA for the CDR3 is TGTGCCAGCAGCTTAGAACTAATGAACACTGAAGCTTTCTTT.